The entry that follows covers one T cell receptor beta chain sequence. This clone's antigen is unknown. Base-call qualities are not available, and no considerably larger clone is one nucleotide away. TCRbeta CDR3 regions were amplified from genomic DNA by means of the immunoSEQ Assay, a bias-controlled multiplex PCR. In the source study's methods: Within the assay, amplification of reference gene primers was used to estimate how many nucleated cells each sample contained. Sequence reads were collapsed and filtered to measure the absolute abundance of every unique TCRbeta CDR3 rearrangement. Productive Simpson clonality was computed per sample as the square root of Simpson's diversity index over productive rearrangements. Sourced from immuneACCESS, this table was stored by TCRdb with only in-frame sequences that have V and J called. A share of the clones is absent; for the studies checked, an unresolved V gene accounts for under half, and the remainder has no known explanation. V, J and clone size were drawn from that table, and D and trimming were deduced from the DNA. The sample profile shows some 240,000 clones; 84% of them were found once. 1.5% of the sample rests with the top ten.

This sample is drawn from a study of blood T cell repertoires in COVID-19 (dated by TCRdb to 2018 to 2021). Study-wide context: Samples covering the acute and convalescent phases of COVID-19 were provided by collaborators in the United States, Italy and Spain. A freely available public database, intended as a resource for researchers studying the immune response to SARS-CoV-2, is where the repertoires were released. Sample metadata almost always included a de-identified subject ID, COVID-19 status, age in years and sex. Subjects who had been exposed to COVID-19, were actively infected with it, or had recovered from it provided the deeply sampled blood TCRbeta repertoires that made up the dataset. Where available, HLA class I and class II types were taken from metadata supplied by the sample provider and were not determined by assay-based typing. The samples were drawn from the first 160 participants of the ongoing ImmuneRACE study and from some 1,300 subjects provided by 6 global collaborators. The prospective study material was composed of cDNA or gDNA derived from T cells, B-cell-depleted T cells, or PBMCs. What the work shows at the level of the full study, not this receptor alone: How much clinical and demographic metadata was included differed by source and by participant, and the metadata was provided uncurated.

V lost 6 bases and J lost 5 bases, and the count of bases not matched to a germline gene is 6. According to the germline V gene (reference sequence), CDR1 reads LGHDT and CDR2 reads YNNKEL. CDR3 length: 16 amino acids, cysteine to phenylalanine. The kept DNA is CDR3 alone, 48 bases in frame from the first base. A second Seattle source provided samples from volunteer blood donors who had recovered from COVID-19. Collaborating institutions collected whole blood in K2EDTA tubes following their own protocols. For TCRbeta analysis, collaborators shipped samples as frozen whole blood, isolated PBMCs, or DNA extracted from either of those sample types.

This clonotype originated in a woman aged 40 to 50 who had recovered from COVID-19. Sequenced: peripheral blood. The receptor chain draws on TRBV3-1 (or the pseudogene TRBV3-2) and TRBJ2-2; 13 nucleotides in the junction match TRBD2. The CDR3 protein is CASSFGTSGATGELFF. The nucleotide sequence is TGTGCCAGCAGTTTCGGGACTAGCGGGGCGACCGGGGAGCTGTTTTTT.